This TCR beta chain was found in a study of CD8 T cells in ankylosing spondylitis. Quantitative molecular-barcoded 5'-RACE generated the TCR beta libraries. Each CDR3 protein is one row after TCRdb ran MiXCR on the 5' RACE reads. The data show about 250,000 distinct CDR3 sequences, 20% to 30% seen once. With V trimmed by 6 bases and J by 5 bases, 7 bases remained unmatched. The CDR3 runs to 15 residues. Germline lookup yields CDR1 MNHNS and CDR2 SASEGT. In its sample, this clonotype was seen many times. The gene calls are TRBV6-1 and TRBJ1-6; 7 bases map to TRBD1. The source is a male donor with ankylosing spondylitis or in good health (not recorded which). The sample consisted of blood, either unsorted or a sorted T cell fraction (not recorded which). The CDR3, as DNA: TGTGCCAGCAGAAACCGCGGGACAGATAATTCACCCCTCCACTTT. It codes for CASRNRGTDNSPLHF.